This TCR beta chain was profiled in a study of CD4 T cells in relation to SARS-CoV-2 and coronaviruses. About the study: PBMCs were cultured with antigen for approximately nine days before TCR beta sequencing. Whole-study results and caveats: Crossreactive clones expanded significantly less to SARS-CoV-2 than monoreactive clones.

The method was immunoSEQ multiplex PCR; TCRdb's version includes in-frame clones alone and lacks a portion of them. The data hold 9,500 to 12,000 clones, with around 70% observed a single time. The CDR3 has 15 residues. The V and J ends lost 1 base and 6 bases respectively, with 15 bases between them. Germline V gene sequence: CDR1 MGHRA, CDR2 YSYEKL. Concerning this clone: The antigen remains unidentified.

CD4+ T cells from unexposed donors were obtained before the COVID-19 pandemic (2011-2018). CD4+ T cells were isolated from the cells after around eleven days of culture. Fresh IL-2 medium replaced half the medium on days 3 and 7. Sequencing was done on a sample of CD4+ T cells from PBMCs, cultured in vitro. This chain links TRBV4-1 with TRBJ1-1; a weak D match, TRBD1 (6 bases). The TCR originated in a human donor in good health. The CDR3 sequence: CASSQGKGGSPEAFF. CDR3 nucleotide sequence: TGCGCCAGCAGCCAAGGGAAGGGGGGGAGTCCTGAAGCTTTCTTT.